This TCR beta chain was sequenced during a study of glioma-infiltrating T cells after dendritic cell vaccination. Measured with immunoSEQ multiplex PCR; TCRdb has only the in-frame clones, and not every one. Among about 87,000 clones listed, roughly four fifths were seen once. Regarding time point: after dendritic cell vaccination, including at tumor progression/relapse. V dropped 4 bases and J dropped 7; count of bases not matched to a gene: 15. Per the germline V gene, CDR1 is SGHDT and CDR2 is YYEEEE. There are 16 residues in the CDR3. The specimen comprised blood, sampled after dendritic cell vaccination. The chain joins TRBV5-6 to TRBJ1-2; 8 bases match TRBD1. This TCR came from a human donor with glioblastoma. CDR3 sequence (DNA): TGTGCCAGCAGCCAAATACGGACAGGGTTAAGGCCTGGCTACACCTTC. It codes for CASSQIRTGLRPGYTF.